Here is one TCR beta chain with its context. Its antigen remains unidentified. Germline and junction disagree at one end, which may indicate a read error. No cell sorting was done before RNA was extracted from the tissue. More than 3 cm separated this lung sample from the edge of the tumor. This entry is derived from a study of tumor and adjacent non-tumor tissue in lung cancer. About the study: Aged about 31 to 80 years, patients included roughly eleven men and 4 to 6 women with stage I to III disease.

The CDR3 loop spans 15 amino acids. Germline V gene data show CDR1 as LGHNA and CDR2 as YSLEER. TCRbeta libraries were built with three rounds of nested PCR, modified from ARM-PCR. One entry per CDR3 protein results from TCRdb running MiXCR on the multiplex PCR reads. The data show around 82,000 distinct CDR3 sequences, roughly 80% seen once. Points from the study as a whole: Normal lung showed higher cumulative top 100 clone frequency than tumor. Higher tumor TCR diversity was associated with shorter survival. Tumor tissue had significantly higher TCR diversity than normal lung.

Sequenced material: distant non-tumor lung tissue. The rearrangement links TRBV4-3 to TRBJ2-7; no clear D. The sequence was collected from a man in his fifties or sixties with non-small cell lung cancer. For the CDR3, the DNA is TGCGTCAGCAGCCAAGAGATCTCACCGGGTCGAGAACAGTACTTC. Encoded protein: CVSSQEISPGREQYF.